The following is a TCR beta chain sequence with its context. This record belongs to a study of blood T cell repertoires in COVID-19. Study information: Sites in the United States, Italy and Spain provided acute and convalescent COVID-19 samples. From T cells, B-cell-depleted T cells, or PBMCs came the material, which was cDNA or gDNA.

This CDR3 region has 16 residues. V dropped 3 bases and J dropped 3; count of bases not matched to a gene: 7. Germline loops: CDR1 MDHEN, CDR2 SYDVKM. Sequenced by immunoSEQ multiplex PCR; TCRdb stores in-frame clones only, minus some. The sample contains some 99,000 clones, over 70% of which appear only once. Specimen: peripheral blood. The chain combines TRBV28 with TRBJ1-5; 8 bases agree with TRBD1. The clonotype originates from a man between 65 and 79 years old with acute or convalescent COVID-19. CDR3 sequence: CASSFNRGWNNQPQHF. CDR3 DNA: TGTGCCAGCAGTTTCAACAGGGGGTGGAACAATCAGCCCCAGCATTTT.